This entry lists 12 T cell receptor beta chains sequenced from one sample in a study of shared clonotypes between healthy human individuals. TCRdb keeps only in-frame clones here, not all; method: immunoSEQ multiplex PCR. Among roughly 2.2 million clones, approximately 93% were seen once, and the ten largest hold around 0.4%. Sequenced: naive CD4+ T cells from PBMCs. Noted subset: CD45RA+ positively selected. All receptors derive from a man aged 18 to 35 in good health. Some clones in this sample may be carry-over from other donors' samples.

V and J are TRBV2 and TRBJ1-2, with 7 bases fitting TRBD1. Losses at the gene ends were 6 bases for V and 5 bases for J; bases not matched to a gene: 9. Germline lookup yields CDR1 SNHLY and CDR2 FYNNEI. The length of the CDR3 is 14 residues. This CDR3 reads CASSGTDLGYGYTF. CDR3 coding DNA: TGTGCCAGCAGCGGGACAGACCTAGGGTATGGCTACACCTTC. The entire variable domain, with the rest obtained from reference TRBV2 and TRBJ1-2, is as follows: EPEVTQTPSHQVTQMGQEVILRCVPISNHLYFYWYRQILGQKVEFLVSFYNNEISEKSEIFDDQFSVERPDGSNFTLKIRSTKLEDSAMYFCASSGTDLGYGYTFGSGTRLTVV.

The J gene is TRBJ2-6, the V gene TRBV5-1, with D unresolved. The CDR3 sequence is 16 residues long. CDR1 is SGHRS, CDR2 YFSETQ, per germline. V lost 1 base and J lost 4, with 12 bases in between. Written as DNA, the CDR3 is TGCGCCAGCAGCTTGTTGTCGCAGGTGGGGGCCAACGTCCTGACTTTC. Translating it yields CASSLLSQVGANVLTF.

J is TRBJ1-1 and V is TRBV5-1; 9 nucleotides align to TRBD1. The CDR3 is made up of 15 amino acids. CDR1 is SGHRS, CDR2 YFSETQ, per germline. J gave up 3 bases and V 3 bases, and 6 bases lay outside the gene matches. The CDR3 bases are TGCGCCAGCAGCTGGACAGGGGTGGGTGACACTGAAGCTTTCTTT. It translates to CASSWTGVGDTEAFF.

DNA for the CDR3: TGTGCCAGCAGCTCCGACCAGGCCTACGAGCAGTACTTC. It codes for CASSSDQAYEQYF. V gene TRBV5-4 combines with J gene TRBJ2-7; D is unclear. The CDR3 is 13 amino acids. Germline values: CDR1 SGHNT, CDR2 YYREEE (reference sequence). Trimming removed 3 bases at V and 2 bases at J, with 9 bases between.

The chain couples TRBV5-1 to TRBJ2-5; D is undetermined. CDR1 and CDR2 from the germline V gene are SGHRS and YFSETQ. The CDR3 runs 13 residues. V lost 4 bases and J 1 base, leaving 8 bases between the germline ends. In DNA form, the CDR3 reads TGCGCCAGCAGCGTCCGGGCCCAAGAGACCCAGTACTTC. Its translation: CASSVRAQETQYF.

This chain uses TRBV5-1 with TRBJ1-1; D ambiguous. The V gene lost 3 bases and the J gene lost 2 bases, with 11 bases spanning the gap. The CDR3 runs 14 residues. The germline V gene encodes CDR1 SGHRS and CDR2 YFSETQ. CDR3 loop: CASSSTDGNTEAFF. CDR3 coding DNA: TGCGCCAGCAGCTCGACCGACGGAAACACTGAAGCTTTCTTT. The variable domain in full, with the rest retrieved from reference TRBV5-1 and TRBJ1-1, is KAGVTQTPRYLIKTRGQQVTLSCSPISGHRSVSWYQQTPGQGLQFLFEYFSETQRNKGNFPGRFSGRQFSNSRSEMNVSTLELGDSALYLCASSSTDGNTEAFFGQGTRLTVV.

Details on this clone: The junction departs from the called germline gene at one end, perhaps through a read error. J is TRBJ2-5 and V is TRBV2; 8 nucleotides align to TRBD2. This CDR3 has 11 amino acids. Germline CDR1 is SNHLY and CDR2 is FYNNEI. The CDR3 loop is CASRLAENQYF. The CDR3 DNA reads TGTGCCAGCAGACTAGCGGAGAACCAGTACTTC. Using reference TRBV2 and TRBJ2-5 for the parts outside the CDR3, the full variable domain is EPEVTQTPSHQVTQMGQEVILRCVPISNHLYFYWYRQILGQKVEFLVSFYNNEISEKSEIFDDQFSVERPDGSNFTLKIRSTKLEDSAMYFCASRLAENQYFGPGTRLLVL.

The chain recombines TRBV18 with TRBJ2-1, with 10 nucleotides matching TRBD2. After removal of 0 bases from V and 5 bases from J, the junction contained 1 base not matched to a gene. CDR1 and CDR2 from the germline V gene are KGHSH and LQKENI. The CDR3 contains 15 residues. CDR3 sequence: CASSPPLAGDNEQFF. CDR3 DNA sequence: TGTGCCAGCTCACCACCGCTAGCGGGGGACAATGAGCAGTTCTTC.

This chain links TRBV19 with TRBJ1-1; 8 bases are shared with TRBD1. Germline V gives CDR1 LNHDA, CDR2 SQIVND (reference sequence). The CDR3 runs 11 residues. Trimming removed 6 bases from V and 13 bases from J; junction bases left unmatched: 7. In DNA form, the CDR3 reads TGTGCCAGTAGCGGGGGGACAGGCGGTTTCTTT. It codes for CASSGGTGGFF.

The chain is built from TRBV27 and TRBJ2-5; D uncertain. The V gene's germline CDR1 is MNHEY and CDR2 SMNVEV (reference sequence). V lost 5 bases, J lost 5 bases, and 9 bases lay in between. The CDR3 totals 12 residues. The CDR3 is CASSPRPETQYF. CDR3 nucleotide sequence: TGTGCCAGCAGTCCCCGCCCTGAGACCCAGTACTTC.

This chain uses TRBV4-1 with TRBJ2-2; 9 nucleotides agree with TRBD2. V was clipped by 3 bases and J by 5 bases; unmatched bases: 13. This CDR3 contains 18 residues. Germline-derived CDR1 and CDR2 are MGHRA and YSYEKL. Here the CDR3 reads CASSQDRQLAGNTGELFF. The DNA of the CDR3 is TGCGCCAGCAGCCAGGACCGCCAACTAGCGGGTAATACCGGGGAGCTGTTTTTT.

The chain carries TRBV29-1 and TRBJ1-4, with D possibly matching TRBD1 (5 bases). This CDR3 contains 14 residues. V lost 5 bases and J 1 base, leaving 11 bases between the germline ends. Germline V CDR1 and CDR2: SQVTM, ANQGSEA. DNA for the CDR3: TGCAGCGTTCAGGGTCGCTTAACTAATGAAAAACTGTTTTTT. It yields the protein CSVQGRLTNEKLFF.